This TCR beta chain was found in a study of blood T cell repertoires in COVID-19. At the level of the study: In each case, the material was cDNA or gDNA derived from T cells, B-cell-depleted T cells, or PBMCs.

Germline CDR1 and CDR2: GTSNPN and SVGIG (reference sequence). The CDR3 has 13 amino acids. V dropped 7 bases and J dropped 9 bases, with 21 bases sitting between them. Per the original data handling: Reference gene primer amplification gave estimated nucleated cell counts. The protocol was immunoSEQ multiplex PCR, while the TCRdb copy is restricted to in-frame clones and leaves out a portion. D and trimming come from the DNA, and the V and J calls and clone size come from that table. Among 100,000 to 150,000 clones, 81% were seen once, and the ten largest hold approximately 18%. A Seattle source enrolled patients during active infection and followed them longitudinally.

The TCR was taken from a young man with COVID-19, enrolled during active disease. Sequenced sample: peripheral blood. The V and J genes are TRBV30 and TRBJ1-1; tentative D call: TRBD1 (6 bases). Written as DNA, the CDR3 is TGTGCCTTAGAAATGAAAGACAGGTGGAAAGCTTTCTTT. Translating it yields CALEMKDRWKAFF. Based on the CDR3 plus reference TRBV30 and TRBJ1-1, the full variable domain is SQTIHQWPATLVQPVGSPLSLECTVEGTSNPNLYWYRQAAGRGLQLLFYSVGIGQISSEVPQNLSASRPQDRQFILSSKKLLLSDSGFYLCALEMKDRWKAFFGQGTRLTVV.